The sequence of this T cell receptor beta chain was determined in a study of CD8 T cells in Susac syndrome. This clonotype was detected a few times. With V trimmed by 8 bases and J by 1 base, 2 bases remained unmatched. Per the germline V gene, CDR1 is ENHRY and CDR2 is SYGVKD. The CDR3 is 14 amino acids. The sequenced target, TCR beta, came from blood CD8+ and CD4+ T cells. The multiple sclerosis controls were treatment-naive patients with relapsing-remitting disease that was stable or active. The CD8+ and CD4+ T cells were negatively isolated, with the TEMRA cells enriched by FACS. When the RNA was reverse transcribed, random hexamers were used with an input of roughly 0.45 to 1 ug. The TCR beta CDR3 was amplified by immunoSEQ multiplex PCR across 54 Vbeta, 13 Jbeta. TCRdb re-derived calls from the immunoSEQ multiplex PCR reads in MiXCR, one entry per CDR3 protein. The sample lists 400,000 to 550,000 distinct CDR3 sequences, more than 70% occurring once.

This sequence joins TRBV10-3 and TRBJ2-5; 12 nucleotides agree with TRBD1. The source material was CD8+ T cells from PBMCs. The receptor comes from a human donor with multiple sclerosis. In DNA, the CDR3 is TGTGCCATCCAGGGACAGGGGGCCCAAGAGACCCAGTACTTC. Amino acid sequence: CAIQGQGAQETQYF.